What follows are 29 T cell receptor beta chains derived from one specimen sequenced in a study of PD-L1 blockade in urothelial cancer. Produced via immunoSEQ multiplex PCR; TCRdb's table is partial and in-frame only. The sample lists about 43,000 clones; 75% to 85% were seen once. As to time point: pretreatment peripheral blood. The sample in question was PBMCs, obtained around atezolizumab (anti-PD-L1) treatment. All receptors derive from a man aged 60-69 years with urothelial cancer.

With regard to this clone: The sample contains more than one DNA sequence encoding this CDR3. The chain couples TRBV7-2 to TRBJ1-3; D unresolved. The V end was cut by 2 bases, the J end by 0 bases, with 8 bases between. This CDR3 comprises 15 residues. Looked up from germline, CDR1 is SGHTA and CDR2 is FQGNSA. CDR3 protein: CASSLSTASGNTIYF. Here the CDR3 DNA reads TGTGCCAGCAGCTTATCTACAGCCTCTGGAAACACCATATATTTT.

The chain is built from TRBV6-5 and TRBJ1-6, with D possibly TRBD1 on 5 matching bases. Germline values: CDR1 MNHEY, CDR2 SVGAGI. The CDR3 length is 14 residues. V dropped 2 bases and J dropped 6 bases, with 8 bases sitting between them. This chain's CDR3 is CASSYRGPNSPLHF. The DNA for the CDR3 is TGTGCCAGCAGTTACAGGGGCCCTAATTCACCCCTCCACTTT.

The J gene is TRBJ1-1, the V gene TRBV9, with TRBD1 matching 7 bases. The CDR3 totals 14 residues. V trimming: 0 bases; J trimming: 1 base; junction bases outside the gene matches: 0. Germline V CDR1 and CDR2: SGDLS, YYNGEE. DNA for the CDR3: TGTGCCAGCAGCGTAGGGACAGGGAACACTGAAGCTTTCTTT. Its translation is CASSVGTGNTEAFF. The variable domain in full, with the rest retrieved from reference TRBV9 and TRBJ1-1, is DSGVTQTPKHLITATGQRVTLRCSPRSGDLSVYWYQQSLDQGLQFLIQYYNGEERAKGNILERFSAQQFPDLHSELNLSSLELGDSALYFCASSVGTGNTEAFFGQGTRLTVV.

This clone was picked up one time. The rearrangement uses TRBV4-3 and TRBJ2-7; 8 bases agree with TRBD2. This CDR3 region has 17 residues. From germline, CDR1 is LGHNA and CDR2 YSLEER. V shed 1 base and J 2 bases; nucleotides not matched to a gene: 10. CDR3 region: CASSQVRSREGAYEQYF. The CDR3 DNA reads TGCGCCAGCAGCCAAGTAAGGTCACGGGAGGGCGCCTACGAGCAGTACTTC.

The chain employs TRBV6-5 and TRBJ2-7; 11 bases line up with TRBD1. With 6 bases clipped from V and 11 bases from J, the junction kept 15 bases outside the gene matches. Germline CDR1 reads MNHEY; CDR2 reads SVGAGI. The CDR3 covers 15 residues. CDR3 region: CASSDGGGQGGFEYF. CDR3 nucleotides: TGTGCCAGCAGCGACGGGGGGGGACAGGGGGGTTTTGAGTACTTC.

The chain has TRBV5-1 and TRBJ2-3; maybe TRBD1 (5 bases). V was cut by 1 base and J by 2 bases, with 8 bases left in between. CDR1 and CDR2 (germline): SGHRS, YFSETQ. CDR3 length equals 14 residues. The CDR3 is CASSLRQNTDTQYF. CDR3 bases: TGCGCCAGCAGCTTGCGACAGAACACAGATACGCAGTATTTT.

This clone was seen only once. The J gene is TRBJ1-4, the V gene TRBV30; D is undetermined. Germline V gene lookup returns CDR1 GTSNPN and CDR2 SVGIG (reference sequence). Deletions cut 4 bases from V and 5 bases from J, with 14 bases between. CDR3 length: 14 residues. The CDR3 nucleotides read TGTGCCTGGACCCGCGCGGGGATGAATGAAAAACTGTTTTTT. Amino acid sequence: CAWTRAGMNEKLFF. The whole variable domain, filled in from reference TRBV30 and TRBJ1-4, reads SQTIHQWPATLVQPVGSPLSLECTVEGTSNPNLYWYRQAAGRGLQLLFYSVGIGQISSEVPQNLSASRPQDRQFILSSKKLLLSDSGFYLCAWTRAGMNEKLFFGSGTQLSVL.

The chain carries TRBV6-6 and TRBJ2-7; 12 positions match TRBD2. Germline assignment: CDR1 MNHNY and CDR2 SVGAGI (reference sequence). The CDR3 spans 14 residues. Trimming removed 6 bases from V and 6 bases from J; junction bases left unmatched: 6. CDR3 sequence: CASRSLAGGPEQYF. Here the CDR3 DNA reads TGTGCCAGCAGGTCGCTAGCGGGGGGGCCCGAGCAGTACTTC.

The CDR3 region is CSVSPYQPGYEQYF. CDR3 DNA sequence: TGCAGCGTTTCACCTTATCAACCGGGCTACGAGCAGTACTTC. This chain uses TRBV29-1 with TRBJ2-7, with D unresolved. Germline V gene lookup returns CDR1 SQVTM and CDR2 ANQGSEA. The CDR3 covers 14 residues. Trimming took 5 bases from V and 3 from J, leaving 17 bases between them.

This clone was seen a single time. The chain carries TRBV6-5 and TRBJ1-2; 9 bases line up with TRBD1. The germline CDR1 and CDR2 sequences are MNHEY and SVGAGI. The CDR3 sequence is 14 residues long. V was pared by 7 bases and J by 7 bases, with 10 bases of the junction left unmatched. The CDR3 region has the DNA TGTGCCAGCACCCCGGGACAGGGCTCGAGTGGCTACACCTTC. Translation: CASTPGQGSSGYTF.

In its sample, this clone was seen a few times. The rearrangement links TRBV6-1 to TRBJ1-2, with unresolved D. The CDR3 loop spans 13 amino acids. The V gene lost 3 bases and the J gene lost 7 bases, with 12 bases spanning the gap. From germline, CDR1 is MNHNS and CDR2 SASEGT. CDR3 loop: CASSDPVGSGYTF. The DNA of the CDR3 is TGTGCCAGCAGTGATCCGGTCGGGAGTGGCTACACCTTC.

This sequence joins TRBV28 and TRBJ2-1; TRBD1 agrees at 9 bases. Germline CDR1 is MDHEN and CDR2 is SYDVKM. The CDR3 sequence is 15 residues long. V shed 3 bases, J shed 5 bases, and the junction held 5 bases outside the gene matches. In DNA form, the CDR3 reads TGTGCCAGCAGTTTTGCGGGACAGGGACACAATGAGCAGTTCTTC. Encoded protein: CASSFAGQGHNEQFF.

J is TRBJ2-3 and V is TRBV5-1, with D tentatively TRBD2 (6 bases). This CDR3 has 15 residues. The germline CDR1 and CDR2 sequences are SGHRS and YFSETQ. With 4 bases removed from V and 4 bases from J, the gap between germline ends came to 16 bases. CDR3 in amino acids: CASSPEGLSSDTQYF. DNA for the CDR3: TGCGCCAGCAGCCCGGAGGGCCTATCCTCAGATACGCAGTATTTT.

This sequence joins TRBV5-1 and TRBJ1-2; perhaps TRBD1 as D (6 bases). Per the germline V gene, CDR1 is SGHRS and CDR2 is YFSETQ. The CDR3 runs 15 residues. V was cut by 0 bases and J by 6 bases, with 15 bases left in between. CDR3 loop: CASSLDSRGVNGYTF. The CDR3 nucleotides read TGCGCCAGCAGCTTGGATAGCAGGGGAGTCAATGGCTACACCTTC.

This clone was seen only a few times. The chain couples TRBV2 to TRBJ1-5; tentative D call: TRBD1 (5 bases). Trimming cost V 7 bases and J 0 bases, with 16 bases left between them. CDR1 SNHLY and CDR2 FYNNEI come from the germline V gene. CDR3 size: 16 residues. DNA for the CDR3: TGTGCCAGCACAACAGACAGAGCCATTAGCAATCAGCCCCAGCATTTT. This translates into CASTTDRAISNQPQHF.

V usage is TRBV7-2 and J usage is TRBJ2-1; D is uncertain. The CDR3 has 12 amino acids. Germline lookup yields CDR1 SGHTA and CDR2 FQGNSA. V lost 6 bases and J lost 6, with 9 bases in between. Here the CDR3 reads CASSSSLNEQFF. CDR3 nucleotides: TGTGCCAGCAGTTCGAGCCTCAATGAGCAGTTCTTC.

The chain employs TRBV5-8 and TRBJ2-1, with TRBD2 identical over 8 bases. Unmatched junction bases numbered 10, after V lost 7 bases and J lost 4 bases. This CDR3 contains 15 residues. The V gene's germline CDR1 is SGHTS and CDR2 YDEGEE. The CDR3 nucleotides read TGTGCCAGCGCCATCTTAGCGGGGACTTACAATGAGCAGTTCTTC. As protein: CASAILAGTYNEQFF.

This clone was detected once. The CDR3 region is CASSSSGSTDTQYF. As DNA, the CDR3 is TGTGCCAGCAGCTCTAGCGGAAGCACAGATACGCAGTATTTT. V is TRBV7-2 and J is TRBJ2-3; 7 bases line up with TRBD2. Germline V CDR1 and CDR2: SGHTA, FQGNSA. The CDR3 consists of 14 residues. V lost 4 bases, J lost 0 bases, and 1 base stayed unmatched.

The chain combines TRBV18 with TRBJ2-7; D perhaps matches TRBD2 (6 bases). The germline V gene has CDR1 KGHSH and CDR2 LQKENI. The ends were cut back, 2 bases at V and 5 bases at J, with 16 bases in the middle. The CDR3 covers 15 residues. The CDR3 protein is CASSPFPGLRDEQYF. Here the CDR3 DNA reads TGTGCCAGCTCACCATTTCCGGGACTCCGCGACGAGCAGTACTTC.

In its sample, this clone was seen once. CDR3 loop: CASSLYEGANNSPLHF. The CDR3 coding sequence is TGTGCCAGCAGCTTGTACGAGGGGGCGAATAATTCACCCCTCCACTTT. The chain joins TRBV5-8 to TRBJ1-6; 7 nucleotides agree with TRBD1. Germline loops: CDR1 SGHTS, CDR2 YDEGEE. V shed 1 base, J shed 5 bases, and the junction held 6 bases outside the gene matches. The CDR3 runs 16 residues. Filled out from reference TRBV5-8 and TRBJ1-6, the complete variable domain reads EAGVTQSPTHLIKTRGQQATLRCSPISGHTSVYWYQQALGLGLQFLLWYDEGEERNRGNFPPRFSGRQFPNYSSELNVNALELEDSALYLCASSLYEGANNSPLHFGNGTRLTVT.

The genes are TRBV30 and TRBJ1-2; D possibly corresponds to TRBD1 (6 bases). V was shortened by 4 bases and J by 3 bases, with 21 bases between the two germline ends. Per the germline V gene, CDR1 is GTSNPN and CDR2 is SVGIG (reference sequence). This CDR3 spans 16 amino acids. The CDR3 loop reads CAWTLGGARLDYGYTF. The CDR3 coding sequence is TGTGCCTGGACCCTGGGGGGGGCCCGGCTCGACTATGGCTACACCTTC.

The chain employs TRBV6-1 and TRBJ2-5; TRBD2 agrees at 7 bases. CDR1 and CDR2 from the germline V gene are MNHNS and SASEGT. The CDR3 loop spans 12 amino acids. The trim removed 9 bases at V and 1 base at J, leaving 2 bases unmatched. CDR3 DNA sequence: TGTGCCAGTCGGGGGGTCCAAGAGACCCAGTACTTC. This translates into CASRGVQETQYF.

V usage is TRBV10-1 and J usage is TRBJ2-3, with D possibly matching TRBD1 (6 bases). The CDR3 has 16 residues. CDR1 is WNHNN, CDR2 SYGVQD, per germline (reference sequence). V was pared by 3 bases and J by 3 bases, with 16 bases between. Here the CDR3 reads CASSDIGRGSTDTQYF. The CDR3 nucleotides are TGCGCCAGCAGTGACATCGGCAGGGGAAGTACAGATACGCAGTATTTT.

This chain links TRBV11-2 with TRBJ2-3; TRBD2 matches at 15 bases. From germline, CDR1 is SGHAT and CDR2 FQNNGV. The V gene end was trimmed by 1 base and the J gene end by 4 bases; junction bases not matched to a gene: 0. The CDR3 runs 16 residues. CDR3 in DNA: TGTGCCAGCAGCTTAGGGACTAGCGGGGGGGCAGATACGCAGTATTTT. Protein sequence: CASSLGTSGGADTQYF.

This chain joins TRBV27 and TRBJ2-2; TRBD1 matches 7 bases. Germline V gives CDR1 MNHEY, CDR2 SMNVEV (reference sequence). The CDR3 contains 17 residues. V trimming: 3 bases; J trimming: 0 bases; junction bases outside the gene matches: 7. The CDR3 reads CASSFSLGTANTGELFF. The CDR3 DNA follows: TGTGCCAGCAGTTTTAGTTTAGGGACAGCGAACACCGGGGAGCTGTTTTTT.

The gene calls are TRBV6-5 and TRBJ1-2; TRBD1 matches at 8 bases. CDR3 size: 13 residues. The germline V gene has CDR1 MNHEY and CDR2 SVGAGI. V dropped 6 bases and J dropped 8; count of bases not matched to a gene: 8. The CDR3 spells CASRERQGRGYTF. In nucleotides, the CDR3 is TGTGCCAGCAGGGAACGACAGGGGAGAGGCTACACCTTC.

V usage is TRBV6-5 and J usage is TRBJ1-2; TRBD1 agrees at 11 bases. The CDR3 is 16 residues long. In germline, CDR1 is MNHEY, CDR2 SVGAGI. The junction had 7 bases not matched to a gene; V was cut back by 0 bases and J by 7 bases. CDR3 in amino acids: CASSYSGTGGVRGYTF. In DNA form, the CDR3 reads TGTGCCAGCAGTTACTCGGGGACAGGGGGAGTACGTGGCTACACCTTC.

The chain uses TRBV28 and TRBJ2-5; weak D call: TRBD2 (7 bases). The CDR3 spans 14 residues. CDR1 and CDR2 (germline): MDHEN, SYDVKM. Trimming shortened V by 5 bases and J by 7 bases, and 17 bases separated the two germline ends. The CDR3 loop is CASSLHRERGTQYF. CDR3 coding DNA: TGTGCCAGCAGTCTTCACAGGGAGCGGGGGACCCAGTACTTC.

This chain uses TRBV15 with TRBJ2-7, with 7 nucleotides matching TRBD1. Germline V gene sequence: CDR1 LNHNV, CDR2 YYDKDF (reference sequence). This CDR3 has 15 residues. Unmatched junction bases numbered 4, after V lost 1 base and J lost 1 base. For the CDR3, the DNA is TGTGCCACCAGCAGAGTTCAGACAGGGTCCTACGAGCAGTACTTC. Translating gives CATSRVQTGSYEQYF.